The 24 T cell receptor beta chains listed next were all sequenced from one sample in a study of T cells in Graves' hyperthyroidism and ophthalmopathy (dated by TCRdb to the late 2010s). Receptor amplification or capture employed multiplex PCR. The data were produced on an Illumina HiSeq 2000. TCR beta CDR3 regions were amplified from RNA transcripts. The first round of RT-PCR for the TCR CDR3 was performed with the HTBI primer set and the Qiagen OneStep RT-PCR kit. The public reads were reanalyzed by TCRdb: fastp trimming at Q25, MiXCR alignment, in-frame beta chains only. Identical CDR3 proteins give one entry, which carries the most common genes and DNA. The sample table holds 350,000 or so distinct CDR3 sequences, of which about 18% were seen once. 34% of the sample comes from the top ten. The material sequenced was blood. All receptors derive from a woman in her 30s with Graves' hyperthyroidism that later progressed to Graves' ophthalmopathy.

The chain recombines TRBV30 with TRBJ1-4; no definite D call. In germline, CDR1 is GTSNPN, CDR2 SVGIG (reference sequence). Deletions cut 0 bases from V and 8 bases from J, with 19 bases between. CDR3 length equals 16 residues. This CDR3 reads CAWSVGNLAAGEKLFF. The CDR3 DNA reads as TGTGCCTGGAGTGTAGGGAATTTAGCCGCCGGGGAAAAACTGTTTTTT.

This chain joins TRBV19 and TRBJ1-3; 7 bases are shared with TRBD1. The CDR3 has 14 amino acids. The germline gives CDR1 LNHDA, CDR2 SQIVND (reference sequence). V dropped 5 bases and J dropped 8; count of bases not matched to a gene: 9. CDR3 DNA: TGTGCCAGTAGTGGCCTGACAGGGTTCGACACCATATATTTT. Translated: CASSGLTGFDTIYF. The full variable domain, its missing parts supplied by reference TRBV19 and TRBJ1-3, is DGGITQSPKYLFRKEGQNVTLSCEQNLNHDAMYWYRQDPGQGLRLIYYSQIVNDFQKGDIAEGYSVSREKKESFPLTVTSAQKNPTAFYLCASSGLTGFDTIYFGEGSWLTVV.

This clonotype was detected many times. The chain combines TRBV2 with TRBJ2-1; D is uncertain. The CDR3 runs to 14 residues. The germline CDR1 and CDR2 sequences are SNHLY and FYNNEI. V was trimmed by 5 bases and J by 3 bases, leaving 11 bases between them. The CDR3 nucleotides read TGTGCCAGCAGTAGTCTTTCCAACTACAATGAGCAGTTCTTC. It specifies CASSSLSNYNEQFF.

In its sample, this clonotype was seen a few times. The chain carries TRBV4-1 and TRBJ1-1; D perhaps matches TRBD1 (6 bases). CDR3 length: 15 amino acids. CDR1 and CDR2 from the germline V gene are MGHRA and YSYEKL. V was trimmed by 5 bases and J by 5 bases, leaving 18 bases between them. The CDR3 loop is CASSSEGGSMTEAFF. CDR3 sequence (DNA): TGCGCCAGCAGCTCCGAGGGGGGATCGATGACTGAAGCTTTCTTT.

This clonotype came up a few times. The chain is built from TRBV2 and TRBJ2-4; D is undetermined. The CDR3 sequence is 14 residues long. The V gene's germline CDR1 is SNHLY and CDR2 FYNNEI. V dropped 1 base and J dropped 8 bases, with 12 bases sitting between them. CDR3 in DNA: TGTGCCAGCAGTGAAGTACTAAACCCGGACATTCAGTACTTC. Its protein product is CASSEVLNPDIQYF.

This clonotype was recorded many times. V usage is TRBV7-9 and J usage is TRBJ2-4; 12 nucleotides line up with TRBD1. CDR1 and CDR2 (germline): SEHNR, FQNEAQ (reference sequence). Unmatched junction bases numbered 11, after V lost 2 bases and J lost 0 bases. This CDR3 region has 20 residues. CDR3 in DNA: TGTGCCAGCAGCTTAATTGGAGGGACAGGGGGCCCTCTAGCCAAAAACATTCAGTACTTC. It encodes CASSLIGGTGGPLAKNIQYF.

This clonotype was observed many times. The gene calls are TRBV20-1 and TRBJ2-7; 8 nucleotides agree with TRBD2. CDR3 size: 13 residues. Germline V gives CDR1 DFQATT, CDR2 SNEGSKA (reference sequence). The junction had 7 bases not matched to a gene; V was cut back by 3 bases and J by 6 bases. The CDR3 here is CSASTSGYGEQYF. Written as DNA, the CDR3 is TGCAGTGCTAGTACTAGCGGCTATGGCGAGCAGTACTTC.

This clonotype was recorded many times. The chain combines TRBV2 with TRBJ2-7; D perhaps matches TRBD2 (5 bases). Germline V gene sequence: CDR1 SNHLY, CDR2 FYNNEI. V lost 7 bases, J lost 1 base, and 17 bases lay in between. The CDR3 has 15 amino acids. The CDR3 sequence is CASNDEGIASYEQYF. For the CDR3, the DNA is TGTGCCAGCAACGATGAGGGCATCGCTTCCTACGAGCAGTACTTC. Full variable domain (remainder filled in from reference TRBV2 and TRBJ2-7): EPEVTQTPSHQVTQMGQEVILRCVPISNHLYFYWYRQILGQKVEFLVSFYNNEISEKSEIFDDQFSVERPDGSNFTLKIRSTKLEDSAMYFCASNDEGIASYEQYFGPGTRLTVT.

This clonotype was counted ten times or more. The chain recombines TRBV7-9 with TRBJ2-1; TRBD2 matches 11 bases. Germline CDR1 and CDR2: SEHNR and FQNEAQ (reference sequence). The CDR3 is 16 residues long. Trimming at V came to 4 bases and at J to 8 bases, leaving 10 bases not matched to a gene. This chain's CDR3 is CASSSLLAGGHDEQFF. CDR3 sequence (DNA): TGTGCCAGCAGCTCCCTCTTAGCGGGGGGGCACGATGAGCAGTTCTTC.

This clonotype was recorded many times. The chain employs TRBV19 and TRBJ1-5, with TRBD1 identical over 9 bases. Germline-derived CDR1 and CDR2 are LNHDA and SQIVND (reference sequence). The V gene end was trimmed by 5 bases and the J gene end by 5 bases; junction bases not matched to a gene: 4. This CDR3 is built from 14 residues. The CDR3 sequence: CASSPGQGDQPQHF. CDR3 in DNA: TGTGCCAGTAGTCCGGGACAGGGAGATCAGCCCCAGCATTTT.

This clonotype was counted only a few times. The rearrangement links TRBV29-1 to TRBJ2-5; D possibly matches TRBD1 or TRBD2 (5 bases each). Germline V gene data show CDR1 as SQVTM and CDR2 as ANQGSEA. With 3 bases removed from V and 4 bases from J, the gap between germline ends came to 12 bases. The CDR3 loop spans 13 amino acids. CDR3 bases: TGCAGCGTTGACGGGGATGGGGGAGAGACCCAGTACTTC. Protein: CSVDGDGGETQYF. Combining the CDR3 with reference TRBV29-1 and TRBJ2-5 gives the whole variable domain SAVISQKPSRDICQRGTSLTIQCQVDSQVTMMFWYRQQPGQSLTLIATANQGSEATYESGFVIDKFPISRPNLTFSTLTVSNMSPEDSSIYLCSVDGDGGETQYFGPGTRLLVL.

V is TRBV11-2 and J is TRBJ2-1; TRBD2 agrees at 11 bases. The CDR3 spans 15 residues. V lost 5 bases and J lost 8; bases outside the gene matches: 8. Germline lookup yields CDR1 SGHAT and CDR2 FQNNGV. The CDR3 nucleotides are TGTGCCAGCAGCGCCCTAGCGGGAGGTTCTCATGAGCAGTTCTTC. Translating it yields CASSALAGGSHEQFF. Complete variable domain (other parts from reference TRBV11-2 and TRBJ2-1): EAGVAQSPRYKIIEKRQSVAFWCNPISGHATLYWYQQILGQGPKLLIQFQNNGVVDDSQLPKDRFSAERLKGVDSTLKIQPAKLEDSAVYLCASSALAGGSHEQFFGPGTRLTVL.

This sequence joins TRBV19 and TRBJ1-1; 7 bases map to TRBD1. This CDR3 is built from 14 residues. The V and J ends lost 9 bases and 1 base, in that order; junction bases with no gene match: 8. Germline-derived CDR1 and CDR2 are LNHDA and SQIVND (reference sequence). The CDR3 spells CASRYGTANTEAFF. In DNA, the CDR3 is TGTGCCAGCCGCTACGGGACAGCGAACACTGAAGCTTTCTTT.

This clonotype was seen repeatedly, ten times or more. This chain joins TRBV28 and TRBJ1-5; possible D gene TRBD1, 6 bases. V was clipped by 5 bases and J by 1 base, with 12 bases between them. Germline V gives CDR1 MDHEN, CDR2 SYDVKM. CDR3 size: 15 residues. The CDR3 is CASSPGGGSNQPQHF. DNA of the CDR3: TGTGCCAGCAGTCCCGGGGGGGGCAGCAATCAGCCCCAGCATTTT.

This clonotype has ten or more counts. The chain recombines TRBV11-2 with TRBJ2-7, with unresolved D. Germline CDR1 is SGHAT and CDR2 is FQNNGV. The V and J ends lost 3 bases and 0 bases respectively, with 15 bases between them. The CDR3 is 16 amino acids. CDR3 in amino acids: CASSFSGLKNSYEQYF. In DNA, the CDR3 is TGTGCCAGCAGCTTTTCAGGATTGAAAAACTCCTACGAGCAGTACTTC. Complete variable domain (other parts from reference TRBV11-2 and TRBJ2-7): EAGVAQSPRYKIIEKRQSVAFWCNPISGHATLYWYQQILGQGPKLLIQFQNNGVVDDSQLPKDRFSAERLKGVDSTLKIQPAKLEDSAVYLCASSFSGLKNSYEQYFGPGTRLTVT.

The V gene is TRBV15, the J gene TRBJ2-1, with a tentative D call TRBD2 (6 bases). The germline V gene encodes CDR1 LNHNV and CDR2 YYDKDF (reference sequence). V shed 8 bases and J shed 4 bases, with 12 bases lying between them. CDR3 length: 13 residues. The DNA of the CDR3 is TGTGCCACCGAAGCGGGCGGTTACAATGAGCAGTTCTTC. Its protein product is CATEAGGYNEQFF. Looking up the rest from reference TRBV15 and TRBJ2-1 gives the full variable domain: DAMVIQNPRYQVTQFGKPVTLSCSQTLNHNVMYWYQQKSSQAPKLLFHYYDKDFNNEADTPDNFQSRRPNTSFCFLDIRSPGLGDTAMYLCATEAGGYNEQFFGPGTRLTVL.

There are many counts of this clonotype. This chain joins TRBV28 and TRBJ1-5; TRBD1 is a possible D gene (5 bases). The V end was cut by 6 bases, the J end by 4 bases, with 10 bases between. The germline CDR1 and CDR2 sequences are MDHEN and SYDVKM. The CDR3 is 13 residues long. For the CDR3, the DNA is TGTGCCAGCAGATGGGGGGTTAATCAGCCCCAGCATTTT. Translated: CASRWGVNQPQHF.

The chain has TRBV5-4 and TRBJ2-6; a possible D gene is TRBD2 (6 bases). The V and J ends lost 1 base and 4 bases respectively, with 9 bases between them. Germline V gene data show CDR1 as SGHNT and CDR2 as YYREEE (reference sequence). CDR3 length: 15 residues. In DNA, the CDR3 is TGTGCCAGCAGCTTGCCGGGGGTAGGGGCCAACGTCCTGACTTTC. Protein sequence: CASSLPGVGANVLTF.

The chain uses TRBV5-1 and TRBJ2-7; 8 bases match TRBD2. Trimming at V came to 1 base and at J to 0 bases, leaving 9 bases not matched to a gene. Germline V gene sequence: CDR1 SGHRS, CDR2 YFSETQ. This CDR3 spans 17 amino acids. CDR3 sequence reads: CASSLRGVSGTSYEQYF. Here the CDR3 DNA reads TGCGCCAGCAGCTTGAGAGGCGTTAGCGGGACCTCCTACGAGCAGTACTTC.

This chain links TRBV7-9 with TRBJ2-3, with TRBD2 identical over 7 bases. CDR1 and CDR2 from the germline V gene are SEHNR and FQNEAQ (reference sequence). This CDR3 spans 15 amino acids. Unmatched junction bases numbered 6, after V lost 4 bases and J lost 2 bases. CDR3 sequence (DNA): TGTGCCAGCAGCTCCGGACTAGGCTACACAGATACGCAGTATTTT. Its translation: CASSSGLGYTDTQYF.

This clonotype was detected ten times or more. The rearrangement joins TRBV12-3 or TRBV12-4 to TRBJ2-3; D unclear. Trimming shortened V by 3 bases and J by 4 bases, and 8 bases separated the two germline ends. This CDR3 region has 13 residues. The CDR3 region has the DNA TGTGCCAGCAGTTTTTCCGCCTCAGATACGCAGTATTTT. This encodes CASSFSASDTQYF.

This clonotype has ten or more counts. The CDR3 nucleotides read TGTGCCAGCAGTGAGGGGGGGCCGGGCACTGAAGCTTTCTTT. Translation gives CASSEGGPGTEAFF. This chain connects TRBV28 to TRBJ1-1, with TRBD1 as a possible D gene (6 bases). Trimming pared 5 bases from V and 4 bases from J, leaving 14 bases between. Germline CDR1 MDHEN, CDR2 SYDVKM. The CDR3 sequence is 14 residues long.

This clonotype was picked up many times. The rearrangement joins TRBV11-2 to TRBJ2-7; D not certain. The CDR3 has 14 residues. The V end lost 1 base, the J end lost 9 bases, and 16 bases lay between the germline ends. Germline values: CDR1 SGHAT, CDR2 FQNNGV. CDR3 protein: CASSLGPPGESQYF. The CDR3 nucleotides are TGTGCCAGCAGCTTAGGCCCCCCGGGCGAATCGCAGTACTTC.

The V gene is TRBV5-6, the J gene TRBJ2-2; D not certain. Germline V gene data show CDR1 as SGHDT and CDR2 as YYEEEE. This CDR3 is built from 12 residues. V shed 4 bases and J shed 8 bases, with 9 bases lying between them. CDR3 residues: CASSLASGELFF. The CDR3 nucleotides are TGTGCCAGCAGCCTCGCTTCGGGGGAGCTGTTTTTT.